A single T cell receptor (beta chain) is shown here with its context. Per the original methods: How many nucleated cells were present was estimated from reference gene primer amplification. Sequencing used immunoSEQ multiplex PCR; TCRdb keeps in-frame clones, though not all of them. V, J and clone size derive from that table, while D and trimming were established from the DNA sequence. The sample has some 170,000 clones; around 83% are singletons. Trimming removed 4 bases at V and 4 bases at J, with 16 bases between. Germline lookup yields CDR1 MGHRA and CDR2 YSYEKL. The CDR3 covers 15 residues. The source of the sample is a study of blood T cell repertoires in COVID-19.

The sequenced sample consisted of PBMCs or T cells enriched from blood (not recorded which). The TCR originated in a man between 45 and 60 years old who had recovered from COVID-19. The chain carries TRBV4-1 and TRBJ1-1; D not resolved. The CDR3 is CASSPQVPASTEAFF. The DNA of the CDR3 is TGCGCCAGCAGCCCCCAGGTCCCAGCCTCCACTGAAGCTTTCTTT.